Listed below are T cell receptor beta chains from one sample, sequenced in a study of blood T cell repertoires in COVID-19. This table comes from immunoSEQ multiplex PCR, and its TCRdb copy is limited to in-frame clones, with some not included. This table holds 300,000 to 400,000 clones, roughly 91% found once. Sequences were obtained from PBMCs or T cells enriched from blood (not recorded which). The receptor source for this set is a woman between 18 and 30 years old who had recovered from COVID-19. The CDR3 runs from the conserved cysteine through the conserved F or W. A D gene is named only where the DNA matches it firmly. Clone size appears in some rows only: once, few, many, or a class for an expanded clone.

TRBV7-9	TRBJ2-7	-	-	CASSPRLGYEQYF	TGTGCCAGCAGCCCCCGACTGGGCTACGAGCAGTACTTC
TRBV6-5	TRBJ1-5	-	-	CASSWTGNQPQHF	TGTGCCAGCAGTTGGACAGGCAATCAGCCCCAGCATTTT
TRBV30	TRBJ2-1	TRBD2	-	CAWSAAAGGHEQFF	TGTGCCTGGAGTGCCGCAGCGGGGGGGCATGAGCAGTTCTTC
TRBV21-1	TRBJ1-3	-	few	CASSLKERGNTIYF	TGTGCCAGCAGCCTTAAGGAGCGGGGAAACACCATATATTTT
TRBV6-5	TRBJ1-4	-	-	CASSPRRDEKLFF	TGTGCCAGCAGCCCCAGGAGGGATGAAAAACTGTTTTTT
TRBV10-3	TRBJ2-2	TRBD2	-	CAISEPPSGGPDGRELFF	TGTGCCATCAGTGAGCCGCCTAGCGGGGGACCAGATGGGAGGGAGCTGTTTTTT
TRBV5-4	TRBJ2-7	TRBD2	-	CASSLVGASGASSYEQYF	TGTGCCAGCAGCTTGGTGGGCGCTAGCGGTGCTAGCTCCTACGAGCAGTACTTC
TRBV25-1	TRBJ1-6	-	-	CASSVGQYNSPLHF	TGTGCCAGCAGTGTCGGACAGTATAATTCACCCCTCCACTTT
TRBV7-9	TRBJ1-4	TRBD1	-	CASSPDRGQFLRLFF	TGTGCCAGCAGCCCCGACAGGGGACAGTTCTTACGGCTGTTTTTT
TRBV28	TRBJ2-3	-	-	CASRARGGAADTQYF	TGTGCCAGCAGGGCCCGGGGCGGGGCGGCAGATACGCAGTATTTT
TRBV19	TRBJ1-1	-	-	CASTYGTPNTEAFF	TGTGCCAGTACATACGGGACACCGAACACTGAAGCTTTCTTT
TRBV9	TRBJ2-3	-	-	CASSVSTSTDTQYF	TGTGCCAGCAGCGTAAGTACAAGCACAGATACGCAGTATTTT
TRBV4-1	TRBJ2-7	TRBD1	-	CASSLGTGSSYEQYF	TGCGCCAGCAGCCTCGGGACAGGGAGTTCCTACGAGCAGTACTTC
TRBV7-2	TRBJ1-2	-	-	CASSLAEGSYGYTF	TGTGCCAGCAGCTTAGCGGAGGGATCCTATGGCTACACCTTC
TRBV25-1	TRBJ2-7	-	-	CASSERVPGGDEQYF	TGTGCCAGCAGTGAAAGGGTTCCCGGCGGGGACGAGCAGTACTTC
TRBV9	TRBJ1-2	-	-	CASSPDSGYGYTF	TGTGCCAGCAGCCCGGACTCGGGGTATGGCTACACCTTC
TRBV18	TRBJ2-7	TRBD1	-	CASSGTASYEQYF	TGTGCCAGCTCAGGGACAGCTTCCTACGAGCAGTACTTC
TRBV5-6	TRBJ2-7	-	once	CASSFPLRPYEQYF	TGTGCCAGCAGCTTCCCCCTCAGGCCGTACGAGCAGTACTTC
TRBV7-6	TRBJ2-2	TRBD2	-	CASSFVLAGTGELFF	TGTGCCAGCAGCTTTGTGTTAGCGGGGACCGGGGAGCTGTTTTTT
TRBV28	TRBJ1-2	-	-	CASSRDITWVGYTF	TGTGCCAGCAGTCGAGACATAACCTGGGTGGGCTACACCTTC
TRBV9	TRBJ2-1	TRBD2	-	CASKAGLAYNEQFF	TGTGCCAGCAAGGCGGGACTAGCTTACAATGAGCAGTTCTTC
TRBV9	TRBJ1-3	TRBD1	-	CASSADRDGGNTIYF	TGTGCCAGCAGCGCAGACAGGGACGGTGGAAACACCATATATTTT
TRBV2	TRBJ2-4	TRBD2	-	CASSGGALAKNIQYF	TGTGCCAGCAGCGGGGGGGCACTAGCCAAAAACATTCAGTACTTC
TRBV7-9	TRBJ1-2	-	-	CASSSHQGNYGYTF	TGTGCCAGCAGCTCCCATCAGGGGAACTATGGCTACACCTTC
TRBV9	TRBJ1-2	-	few	CASSVSSFGGHTF	TGTGCCAGCAGCGTTTCATCCTTCGGCGGTCACACCTTC
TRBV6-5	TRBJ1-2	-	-	CASSYRGQANYGYTF	TGTGCCAGCAGTTACCGTGGGCAGGCTAACTATGGCTACACCTTC
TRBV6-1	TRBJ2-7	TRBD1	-	CASSEDIRTGLNYEQYF	TGTGCCAGCAGTGAAGATATCCGGACAGGGTTGAATTACGAGCAGTACTTC
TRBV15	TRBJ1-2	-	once	CATSRERGMVYGYTF	TGTGCCACCAGCAGAGAGCGGGGGATGGTCTATGGCTACACCTTC
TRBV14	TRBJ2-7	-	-	CASSATASYEQYF	TGTGCCAGCAGCGCGACAGCGTCCTACGAGCAGTACTTC
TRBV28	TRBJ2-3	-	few	CASSYVQGTDTQYF	TGTGCCAGCAGTTATGTACAGGGCACAGATACGCAGTATTTT
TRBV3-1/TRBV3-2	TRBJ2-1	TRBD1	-	CASSPRDRLYNEQFF	TGTGCCAGCAGCCCGAGGGACAGGCTATACAATGAGCAGTTCTTC
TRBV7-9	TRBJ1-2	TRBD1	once	CASSLLGQGAFNYGYTF	TGTGCCAGCAGCTTGTTGGGACAGGGGGCATTCAACTATGGCTACACCTTC
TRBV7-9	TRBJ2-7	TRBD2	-	CASSLPTSGGTYEQYF	TGTGCCAGCAGCTTGCCGACTAGCGGGGGTACCTACGAGCAGTACTTC
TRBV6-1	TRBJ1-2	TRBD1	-	CASSEGRDRDYGYTF	TGTGCCAGCAGTGAAGGCCGGGACAGGGACTATGGCTACACCTTC
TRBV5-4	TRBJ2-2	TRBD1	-	CASSGGQGISGELFF	TGTGCCAGCAGCGGAGGACAGGGTATTTCCGGGGAGCTGTTTTTT
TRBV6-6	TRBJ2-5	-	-	CASSYPRGSETQYF	TGTGCCAGCAGTTACCCTCGGGGGTCAGAGACCCAGTACTTC
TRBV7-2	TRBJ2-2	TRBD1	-	CASSKRLPGTGEGGELFF	TGTGCCAGCAGCAAACGCCTTCCCGGGACAGGGGAGGGCGGGGAGCTGTTTTTT
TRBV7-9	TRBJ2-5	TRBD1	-	CASSPTPGQGASVGETQYF	TGTGCCAGCAGCCCGACACCGGGACAGGGGGCTTCTGTAGGAGAGACCCAGTACTTC
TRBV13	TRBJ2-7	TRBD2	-	CASSLVGLAEGDEQYF	TGTGCCAGCAGCTTAGTGGGACTAGCAGAAGGGGACGAGCAGTACTTC
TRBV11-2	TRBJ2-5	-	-	CASSHSGDRNQETQYF	TGTGCCAGCAGCCATTCAGGCGACAGGAACCAAGAGACCCAGTACTTC
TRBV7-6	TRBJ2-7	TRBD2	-	CASSLSLAGPFEQYF	TGTGCCAGCAGCTTAAGTCTAGCGGGTCCTTTCGAGCAGTACTTC
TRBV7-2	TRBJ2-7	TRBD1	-	CASSLGTGGSYEQYF	TGTGCCAGCAGCTTAGGGACAGGGGGTTCCTACGAGCAGTACTTC
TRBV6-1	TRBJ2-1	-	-	CASSEGGVYNEQFF	TGTGCCAGCAGTGAAGGGGGAGTCTACAATGAGCAGTTCTTC
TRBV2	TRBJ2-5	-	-	CASTEGRAQETQYF	TGTGCCAGCACCGAGGGAAGGGCCCAAGAGACCCAGTACTTC